A selection of T cell receptor beta chains follows, all from one sample in a study of chemoradiotherapy in HPV16-positive cancers. Method: immunoSEQ multiplex PCR; TCRdb's copy keeps in-frame clones and lacks some. The table shows about 2,600 clones, with about 88% occurring only once. The material sequenced was tumor tissue, taken from a patient who underwent chemoradiotherapy. These receptors originate from a human donor with HPV-associated anogenital cancer. The CDR3 runs from the conserved cysteine through the conserved F or W. The D gene is left open where the match is weak. Where a row states a size, it is once, few, many or the class of an expanded clone; other rows omit it.

V: TRBV30; J: TRBJ2-5; D: -; size: -; DNA: TGTGCCTGGAGGCAAAAGACCCAGTACTTC; CDR3: CAWRQKTQYF
V: TRBV7-7; J: TRBJ2-2; D: TRBD1; size: -; DNA: TGTGCTAGCAGCCAACTGGGACAGGGCACCGGGGAGCTGTTTTTT; CDR3: CASSQLGQGTGELFF
V: TRBV28; J: TRBJ1-2; D: -; size: -; DNA: TGTGCCAGCAGTCTACCGTTCATGCAGCTCAACTATGGCTACACCTTC; CDR3: CASSLPFMQLNYGYTF
V: TRBV7-9; J: TRBJ1-4; D: -; size: -; DNA: TGTGCCAGCAGCCCTACGGGGAGGGTCAGGATTTTT; CDR3: CASSPTGRVRIF
V: TRBV28; J: TRBJ1-2; D: -; size: -; DNA: TGTGCCAGCAGCTCCCTTGGGGCAGGGAGAACCTATGGCTACACCTTC; CDR3: CASSSLGAGRTYGYTF
V: TRBV7-2; J: TRBJ1-2; D: -; size: -; DNA: TGTGCCAGCAGCGAGGGGGGGAACTATGGCTACACCTTC; CDR3: CASSEGGNYGYTF
V: TRBV4-3; J: TRBJ2-7; D: -; size: -; DNA: TGCGCCAGCAGCCAAGATCACGGGGCGATAGACTACGAGCAGTACTTC; CDR3: CASSQDHGAIDYEQYF
V: TRBV5-1; J: TRBJ2-3; D: -; size: -; DNA: TGCGCCAGCAGCTTGGGGACAGCAATTCTCACAGATACGCAGTATTTT; CDR3: CASSLGTAILTDTQYF
V: TRBV5-1; J: TRBJ2-7; D: -; size: -; DNA: TGCGCCAGCAGCTTGGGGAACCCCTACGAGCAGTACTTC; CDR3: CASSLGNPYEQYF
V: TRBV7-6; J: TRBJ2-3; D: TRBD1; size: -; DNA: TGTGCCAGCAGCCCACAGACAGGGGGGATGGGAGATACGCAGTATTTT; CDR3: CASSPQTGGMGDTQYF
V: TRBV4-3; J: TRBJ1-1; D: -; size: once; DNA: TGCGCCAGCAGCCAAGAGTCTTTGCAGTACACTGAAGCTTTCTTT; CDR3: CASSQESLQYTEAFF
V: TRBV19; J: TRBJ2-1; D: -; size: -; DNA: TGTGCCAGTAGTATAGTTTCAGGGAGTGAGCAGTTCTTC; CDR3: CASSIVSGSEQFF
V: TRBV9; J: TRBJ2-2; D: -; size: -; DNA: TGTGCCAGCCGTATTACACCGAACACCGGGGAGCTGTTTTTT; CDR3: CASRITPNTGELFF
V: TRBV7-9; J: TRBJ2-7; D: -; size: -; DNA: TGTGCCAGCAGCCGGGACACGGACGAGCAGTACTTC; CDR3: CASSRDTDEQYF
V: TRBV9; J: TRBJ1-1; D: TRBD1; size: -; DNA: TGTGCCAGCAGCGAGACAGGGGCCTTGAACACTGAAGCTTTCTTT; CDR3: CASSETGALNTEAFF
V: TRBV19; J: TRBJ1-5; D: TRBD1; size: -; DNA: TGTGCCAGTAGTGACAGGGATTATAGCAATCAGCCCCAGCATTTT; CDR3: CASSDRDYSNQPQHF
V: TRBV11-3; J: TRBJ2-3; D: TRBD1; size: -; DNA: TGTGCCAGCAGCGTGGGACAGTCTAGCACAGATACGCAGTATTTT; CDR3: CASSVGQSSTDTQYF
V: TRBV2; J: TRBJ2-4; D: TRBD2; size: -; DNA: TGTGCCAGCAGTGAACTAGCGGGGGTTAACATTCAGTACTTC; CDR3: CASSELAGVNIQYF
V: TRBV30; J: TRBJ2-7; D: -; size: -; DNA: TGTGCCTGGAGTGTTCGGTACGAGCAGTACTTC; CDR3: CAWSVRYEQYF
V: TRBV28; J: TRBJ2-3; D: TRBD1; size: -; DNA: TGTGCCAGCAGTTTGGTCGGGACAGATCAATCAACGCAGTATTTT; CDR3: CASSLVGTDQSTQYF
V: TRBV4-1; J: TRBJ2-3; D: TRBD2; size: -; DNA: TGCGCCAGCAGCCGCGGGGGGGTCACAGATACGCAGTATTTT; CDR3: CASSRGGVTDTQYF
V: TRBV30; J: TRBJ2-5; D: -; size: few; DNA: TGTGCCTGGAGGGCCTGGGACAAGCAAGAGACCCAGTACTTC; CDR3: CAWRAWDKQETQYF